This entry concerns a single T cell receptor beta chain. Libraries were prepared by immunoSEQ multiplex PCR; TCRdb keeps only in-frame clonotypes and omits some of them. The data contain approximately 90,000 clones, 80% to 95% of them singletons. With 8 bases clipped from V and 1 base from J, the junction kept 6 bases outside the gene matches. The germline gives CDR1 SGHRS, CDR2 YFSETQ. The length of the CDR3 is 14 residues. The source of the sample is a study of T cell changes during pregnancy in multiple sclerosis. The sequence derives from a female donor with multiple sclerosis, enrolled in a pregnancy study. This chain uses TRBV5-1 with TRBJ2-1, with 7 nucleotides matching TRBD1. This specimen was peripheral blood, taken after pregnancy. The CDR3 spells CASKQGLSYNEQFF. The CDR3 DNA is TGCGCCAGTAAACAGGGGTTATCCTACAATGAGCAGTTCTTC.